The rows below give T cell receptor beta chains drawn from one sample of a study of blood T cell repertoires in COVID-19. Clones were read by immunoSEQ multiplex PCR, and TCRdb kept only the in-frame ones, dropping some. The data hold some 170,000 clones, with around 81% observed a single time. Sequenced material: peripheral blood. These receptors all stem from a man in his 60s with active or convalescent COVID-19. Both conserved end residues are part of each CDR3. A D gene is named only where the DNA matches it firmly. Clone size, where shown, is once, few, many, or a class for clones that have expanded.

D gene: .; V gene: TRBV6-1; J gene: TRBJ2-5; clone size: .; CDR3 DNA: TGTGCCAGCAGTCAAGCTTTTAGTGAGACCCAGTACTTC; CDR3 protein: CASSQAFSETQYF
D gene: .; V gene: TRBV5-3; J gene: TRBJ1-6; clone size: .; CDR3 DNA: TGTGCCAGAAGCCGAAGGGGTCAGGGGCAGGGTTCACCCCTCCACTTT; CDR3 protein: CARSRRGQGQGSPLHF
D gene: .; V gene: TRBV14; J gene: TRBJ2-1; clone size: .; CDR3 DNA: TGTGCCAGCAGCCTGGGGGCTAGTGGCTACAATGAGCAGTTCTTC; CDR3 protein: CASSLGASGYNEQFF
D gene: .; V gene: TRBV6-5; J gene: TRBJ1-5; clone size: .; CDR3 DNA: TGTGCCAGCAGTAACCTTTGGGGGCCCAATCAGCCCCAGCATTTT; CDR3 protein: CASSNLWGPNQPQHF
D gene: .; V gene: TRBV12-3/TRBV12-4; J gene: TRBJ2-5; clone size: .; CDR3 DNA: TGTGCCAGCAGAGCACAGGGTCTTGAGACCCAGTACTTC; CDR3 protein: CASRAQGLETQYF
D gene: TRBD1; V gene: TRBV10-3; J gene: TRBJ2-2; clone size: .; CDR3 DNA: TGTGCCATCGACGGAAGACAGGGGGCCACCAACACCGGGGAGCTGTTTTTT; CDR3 protein: CAIDGRQGATNTGELFF
D gene: .; V gene: TRBV2; J gene: TRBJ2-3; clone size: .; CDR3 DNA: TGTGCCAGCAGTGACCTCTGGCCCACAGATACGCAGTATTTT; CDR3 protein: CASSDLWPTDTQYF
D gene: TRBD1; V gene: TRBV7-2; J gene: TRBJ1-5; clone size: .; CDR3 DNA: TGTGCCAGCAGCTGGGGGAGACAGGGGGGAAATCAGCCCCAGCATTTT; CDR3 protein: CASSWGRQGGNQPQHF
D gene: TRBD1; V gene: TRBV5-4; J gene: TRBJ2-1; clone size: .; CDR3 DNA: TGTGCCAGCAGCTTGGACAGGGGGAGGAATGAGCAGTTCTTC; CDR3 protein: CASSLDRGRNEQFF
D gene: TRBD1; V gene: TRBV28; J gene: TRBJ2-2; clone size: once; CDR3 DNA: TGTGCCAGCAGTTCAGGACAGGGTGACACCGGGGAGCTGTTTTTT; CDR3 protein: CASSSGQGDTGELFF
D gene: .; V gene: TRBV2; J gene: TRBJ1-2; clone size: .; CDR3 DNA: TGTGCCAGCAGTGACTATATGGGGCCCAACTATGGCTACACCTTC; CDR3 protein: CASSDYMGPNYGYTF
D gene: .; V gene: TRBV7-3; J gene: TRBJ2-6; clone size: .; CDR3 DNA: TGTGCCAGCAGCTTAGCAGACAGTCCCGTCCTGACTTTC; CDR3 protein: CASSLADSPVLTF
D gene: TRBD2; V gene: TRBV3-1/TRBV3-2; J gene: TRBJ2-5; clone size: .; CDR3 DNA: TGTGCCAGCAGCCGACTAGCGGGATCACAAGAGACCCAGTACTTC; CDR3 protein: CASSRLAGSQETQYF
D gene: .; V gene: TRBV5-1; J gene: TRBJ1-4; clone size: many; CDR3 DNA: TGCGCCAGCAGCTTTGGAGGGTCTAATGAAAAACTGTTTTTT; CDR3 protein: CASSFGGSNEKLFF
D gene: .; V gene: TRBV2; J gene: TRBJ2-1; clone size: .; CDR3 DNA: TGTGCCAGCAGTGCACAGTACAATGAGCAGTTCTTC; CDR3 protein: CASSAQYNEQFF
D gene: TRBD1; V gene: TRBV19; J gene: TRBJ1-1; clone size: .; CDR3 DNA: TGTGCCAGCGGGACAGCCATGAACACTGAAGCTTTCTTT; CDR3 protein: CASGTAMNTEAFF
D gene: .; V gene: TRBV7-6; J gene: TRBJ2-2; clone size: .; CDR3 DNA: TGTGCCAGCAGCTCGCCCTACAGGGACCCTGCCGGGGAGCTGTTTTTT; CDR3 protein: CASSSPYRDPAGELFF
D gene: TRBD1; V gene: TRBV5-1; J gene: TRBJ1-1; clone size: .; CDR3 DNA: TGCGCCAGCAGCTTTGGCAGGGGGCTGATGAACACTGAAGCTTTCTTT; CDR3 protein: CASSFGRGLMNTEAFF
D gene: .; V gene: TRBV6-5; J gene: TRBJ1-5; clone size: .; CDR3 DNA: TGTGCCAGCAGTTACTCCGGAGGGAATCAGCCCCAGCATTTT; CDR3 protein: CASSYSGGNQPQHF
D gene: TRBD1; V gene: TRBV2; J gene: TRBJ1-1; clone size: .; CDR3 DNA: TGTGCCAGCAGTGTCGGGACAGGGGTTATGAACACTGAAGCTTTCTTT; CDR3 protein: CASSVGTGVMNTEAFF
D gene: TRBD2; V gene: TRBV9; J gene: TRBJ2-7; clone size: few; CDR3 DNA: TGTGCCAGCAGCCCCAGAGTGGGGGGGGACGAGCAGTACTTC; CDR3 protein: CASSPRVGGDEQYF
D gene: TRBD2; V gene: TRBV10-3; J gene: TRBJ2-2; clone size: .; CDR3 DNA: TGTGCCGCCGGGACTAGCGGGGGCCAGAACACCGGGGAGCTGTTTTTT; CDR3 protein: CAAGTSGGQNTGELFF
D gene: TRBD1; V gene: TRBV5-1; J gene: TRBJ2-2; clone size: .; CDR3 DNA: TGCGCCAGCAGCCGGGACAGGGCCACCGGGGAGCTGTTTTTT; CDR3 protein: CASSRDRATGELFF
D gene: TRBD2; V gene: TRBV18; J gene: TRBJ2-7; clone size: .; CDR3 DNA: TGTGCCAGCTCACCACCGTCCCTAGGGACTAGCGGGGGGGCTCGACAGTACTTC; CDR3 protein: CASSPPSLGTSGGARQYF
D gene: .; V gene: TRBV5-1; J gene: TRBJ1-5; clone size: .; CDR3 DNA: TGCGCCAGCAGCGGACTGCATTTCAATCAGCCCCAGCATTTT; CDR3 protein: CASSGLHFNQPQHF
D gene: .; V gene: TRBV6-6; J gene: TRBJ1-4; clone size: few; CDR3 DNA: TGTGCCAGCCAGGGGTCCCCTAATGAAAAACTGTTTTTT; CDR3 protein: CASQGSPNEKLFF
D gene: TRBD1; V gene: TRBV7-9; J gene: TRBJ1-1; clone size: .; CDR3 DNA: TGTGCCAGCAGCTGGGACAGAGGCACTGAAGCTTTCTTT; CDR3 protein: CASSWDRGTEAFF
D gene: .; V gene: TRBV19; J gene: TRBJ2-7; clone size: .; CDR3 DNA: TGTGCCAGTAGTTCGAGTTCCACGAGCTACGAGCAGTACTTC; CDR3 protein: CASSSSSTSYEQYF
D gene: .; V gene: TRBV19; J gene: TRBJ1-2; clone size: .; CDR3 DNA: TGTGCCAGTAGTCGCCGGGAGGGCCTTGGCTACACCTTC; CDR3 protein: CASSRREGLGYTF
D gene: TRBD2; V gene: TRBV7-8; J gene: TRBJ2-5; clone size: .; CDR3 DNA: TGTGCCAGCAGCTTAGGGACTAGCGGGGACCAAGAGACCCAGTACTTC; CDR3 protein: CASSLGTSGDQETQYF
D gene: .; V gene: TRBV9; J gene: TRBJ2-1; clone size: .; CDR3 DNA: TGTGCCAGCAGCGTGGGATTAGCGGAGGAAGATGAGCAGTTCTTC; CDR3 protein: CASSVGLAEEDEQFF
D gene: TRBD1; V gene: TRBV27; J gene: TRBJ1-6; clone size: .; CDR3 DNA: TGTGCCAGCAGTCCGGGACAGAATAATTCACCCCTCCACTTT; CDR3 protein: CASSPGQNNSPLHF
D gene: .; V gene: TRBV9; J gene: TRBJ2-3; clone size: .; CDR3 DNA: TGTGCCAGCAGCGTTCTAGCCTCTAGCACAGATACGCAGTATTTT; CDR3 protein: CASSVLASSTDTQYF
D gene: .; V gene: TRBV2; J gene: TRBJ2-3; clone size: .; CDR3 DNA: TGTGCCAGCAGTGATTCAGCGGATACGCAGTATTTT; CDR3 protein: CASSDSADTQYF
D gene: .; V gene: TRBV15; J gene: TRBJ1-4; clone size: .; CDR3 DNA: TGTGCCACCAGCAGAGAGGCAGGGGCGGGCGAAAAACTGTTTTTT; CDR3 protein: CATSREAGAGEKLFF
D gene: .; V gene: TRBV14; J gene: TRBJ2-2; clone size: .; CDR3 DNA: TGTGCCAGCGCGACGCAGGGGACGAACACCGGGGAGCTGTTTTTT; CDR3 protein: CASATQGTNTGELFF
D gene: .; V gene: TRBV19; J gene: TRBJ1-1; clone size: few; CDR3 DNA: TGTGCCGCAAACGTCAGGGGAGGGGAAGCTTTCTTT; CDR3 protein: CAANVRGGEAFF
D gene: TRBD1; V gene: TRBV7-9; J gene: TRBJ2-7; clone size: few; CDR3 DNA: TGTGCCAGCAGGGATTCCGGGACAGGAGTCTACGAGCAGTACTTC; CDR3 protein: CASRDSGTGVYEQYF
D gene: .; V gene: TRBV2; J gene: TRBJ1-5; clone size: .; CDR3 DNA: TGTGCCAGCAGTGTTACGGAGAGGCAGCCCCAGCATTTT; CDR3 protein: CASSVTERQPQHF
D gene: TRBD2; V gene: TRBV5-8; J gene: TRBJ2-3; clone size: .; CDR3 DNA: TGTGCCAGCAGCTTGGCAGGCGGGGGGGGCGATACGCAGTATTTT; CDR3 protein: CASSLAGGGGDTQYF
D gene: TRBD1; V gene: TRBV18; J gene: TRBJ1-1; clone size: .; CDR3 DNA: TGTGCCAGCCCGGGACAGTTCACGGGGTTAGCTGAAGCTTTCTTT; CDR3 protein: CASPGQFTGLAEAFF
D gene: TRBD1; V gene: TRBV19; J gene: TRBJ1-2; clone size: .; CDR3 DNA: TGTGCCAGTAGTTTGGGACAGGAGAGCTTCTATGGCTACACCTTC; CDR3 protein: CASSLGQESFYGYTF
D gene: TRBD1; V gene: TRBV5-1; J gene: TRBJ1-1; clone size: .; CDR3 DNA: TGCGCCAGCAGCCCTCGACCCTCTGGGACAGCGAACACTGAAGCTTTCTTT; CDR3 protein: CASSPRPSGTANTEAFF
D gene: .; V gene: TRBV5-1; J gene: TRBJ1-1; clone size: few; CDR3 DNA: TGCGCCAGCAGCTTGGACAGCTCGGCCACTGAAGCTTTCTTT; CDR3 protein: CASSLDSSATEAFF
D gene: .; V gene: TRBV5-1; J gene: TRBJ2-1; clone size: .; CDR3 DNA: TGCGCCAGCAGCTTGGCAATTCAGAACAATGAGCAGTTCTTC; CDR3 protein: CASSLAIQNNEQFF
D gene: .; V gene: TRBV23-1; J gene: TRBJ2-7; clone size: .; CDR3 DNA: TGCGCCAGCAGTCTCAGGGGTATCTGGGACTACGAGCAGTACTTC; CDR3 protein: CASSLRGIWDYEQYF
D gene: TRBD2; V gene: TRBV5-4; J gene: TRBJ2-7; clone size: .; CDR3 DNA: TGTGCCAGCAGCTTGGGGGGGGGAATTCCCTCCTACGAGCAGTACTTC; CDR3 protein: CASSLGGGIPSYEQYF